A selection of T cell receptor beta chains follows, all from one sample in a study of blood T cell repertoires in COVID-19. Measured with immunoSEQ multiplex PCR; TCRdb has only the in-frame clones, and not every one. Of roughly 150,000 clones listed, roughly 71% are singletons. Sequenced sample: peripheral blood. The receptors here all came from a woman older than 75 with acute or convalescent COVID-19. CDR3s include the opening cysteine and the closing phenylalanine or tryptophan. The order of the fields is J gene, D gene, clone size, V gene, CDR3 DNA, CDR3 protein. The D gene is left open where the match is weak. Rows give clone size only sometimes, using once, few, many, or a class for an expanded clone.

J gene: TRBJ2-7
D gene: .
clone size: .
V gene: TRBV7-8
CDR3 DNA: TGTGCCAGCAGCTTAGTTTTAGCCTACGAGCAGTACTTC
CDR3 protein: CASSLVLAYEQYF

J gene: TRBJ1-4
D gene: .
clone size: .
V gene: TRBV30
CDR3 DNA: TGTGCCTGGGGTAGATGGGGCTTCGGTGAAAAACTGTTTTTT
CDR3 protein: CAWGRWGFGEKLFF

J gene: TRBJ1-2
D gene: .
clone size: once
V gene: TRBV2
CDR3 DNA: TGTGCCAGCAGTGAAGCGCGCGAAGCTAACTATGGCTACACCTTC
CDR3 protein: CASSEAREANYGYTF

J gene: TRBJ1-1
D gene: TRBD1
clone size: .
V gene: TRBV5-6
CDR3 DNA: TGTGCCAGCAGCTGGACAGGGGATTTGAGCGCTGAAGCTTTCTTT
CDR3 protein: CASSWTGDLSAEAFF

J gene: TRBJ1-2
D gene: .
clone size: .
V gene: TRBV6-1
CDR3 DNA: TGTGCCAGCAGTGAAGCAACTACAGGATTAAATCTCAACTATGGCTACACCTTC
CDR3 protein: CASSEATTGLNLNYGYTF

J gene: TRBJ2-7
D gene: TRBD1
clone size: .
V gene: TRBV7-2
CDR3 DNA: TGTGCCAGCAGTTCCGGGACAGGTAACGAGCAGTACTTC
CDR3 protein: CASSSGTGNEQYF

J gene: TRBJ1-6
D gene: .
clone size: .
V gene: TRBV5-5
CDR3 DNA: TGTGCCAGCAGCCTAACTCGGAGGGGATATAATTCACCCCTCCACTTT
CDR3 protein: CASSLTRRGYNSPLHF

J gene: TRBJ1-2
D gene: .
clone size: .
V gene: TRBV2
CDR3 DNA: TGTGCCAGCAGTGACAGGGAATCGGGTGGCTACACCTTC
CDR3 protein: CASSDRESGGYTF

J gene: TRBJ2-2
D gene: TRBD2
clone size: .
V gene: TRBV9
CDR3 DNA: TGTGCCAGCAGCGTAGTCGGGGGGGCGTCCCCCGGGGAGCTGTTTTTT
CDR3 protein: CASSVVGGASPGELFF

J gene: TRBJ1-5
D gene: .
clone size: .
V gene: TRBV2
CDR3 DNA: TGTGCCAGCAGCCCAAGGGGAGGGGAGAGCAATCAGCCCCAGCATTTT
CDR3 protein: CASSPRGGESNQPQHF

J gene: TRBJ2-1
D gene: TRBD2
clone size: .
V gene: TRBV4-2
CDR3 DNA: TGTGCCAGCAGCCAAGGGCACGGGGGGGCCCCTGAGCAGTTCTTC
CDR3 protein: CASSQGHGGAPEQFF

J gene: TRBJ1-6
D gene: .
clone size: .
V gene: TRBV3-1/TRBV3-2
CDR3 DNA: TGTGCCAGCAGCCGCCTAGGGGCTGGGAATTCACCCCTCCACTTT
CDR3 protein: CASSRLGAGNSPLHF

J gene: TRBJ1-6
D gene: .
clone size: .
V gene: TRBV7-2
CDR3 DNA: TGTGCCAGCAGCTCCGACTGGGGAGGGTCACCCCTCCACTTT
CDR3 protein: CASSSDWGGSPLHF

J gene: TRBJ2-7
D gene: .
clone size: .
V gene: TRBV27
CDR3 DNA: TGTGCCAGCAGTTTTGGGGGGTCACGCGAGCAGTACTTC
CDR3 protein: CASSFGGSREQYF

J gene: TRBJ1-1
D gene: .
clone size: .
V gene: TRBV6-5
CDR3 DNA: TGTGCCAGCACCCTAGACAGTTTGAACACTGAAGCTTTCTTT
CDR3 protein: CASTLDSLNTEAFF

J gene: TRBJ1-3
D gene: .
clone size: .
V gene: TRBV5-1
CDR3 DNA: TGCGCCAGCAGCTTGGAGGGGGGGCTCTCAGGAAACACCATATATTTT
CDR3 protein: CASSLEGGLSGNTIYF

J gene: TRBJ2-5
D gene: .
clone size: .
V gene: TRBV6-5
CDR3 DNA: TGTGCCAGCACGATAGGGGCAGAACAAGAGACCCAGTACTTC
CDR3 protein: CASTIGAEQETQYF

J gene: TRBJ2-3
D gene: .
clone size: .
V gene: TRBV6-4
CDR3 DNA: TGTGCCAGCAGTGAGAAAGGAGGGGTTGGGGCAGATACGCAGTATTTT
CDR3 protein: CASSEKGGVGADTQYF

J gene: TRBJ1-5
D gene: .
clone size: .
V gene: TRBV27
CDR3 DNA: TGTGCCAGCAGAACCCCAGGACAGCCCCAGCATTTT
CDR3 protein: CASRTPGQPQHF

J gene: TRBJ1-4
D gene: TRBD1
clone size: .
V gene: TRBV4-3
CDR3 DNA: TGCGCCAGCAGCCCACGGGACAGGCCGGATGAAAAACTGTTTTTT
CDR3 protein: CASSPRDRPDEKLFF

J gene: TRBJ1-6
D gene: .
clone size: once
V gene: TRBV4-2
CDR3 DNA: TGTGCCAGCAGCCCCGACAGGAGCTCCTATAATTCACCCCTCCACTTT
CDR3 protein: CASSPDRSSYNSPLHF

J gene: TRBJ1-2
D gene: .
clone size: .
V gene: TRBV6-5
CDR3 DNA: TGTGCCAGCAGTTTACAGGGTTGGGGCTACACCTTC
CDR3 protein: CASSLQGWGYTF

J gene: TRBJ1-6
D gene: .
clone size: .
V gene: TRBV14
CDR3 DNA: TGTGCCAGCAGCCGGAGCTCCTATAATTCACCCCTCCACTTT
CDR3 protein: CASSRSSYNSPLHF

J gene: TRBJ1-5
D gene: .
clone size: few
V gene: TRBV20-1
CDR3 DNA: TGCAGTGCTAGTATACAGGTTAGCAATCAGCCCCAGCATTTT
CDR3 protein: CSASIQVSNQPQHF

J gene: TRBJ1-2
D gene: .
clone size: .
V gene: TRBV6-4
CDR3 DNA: TGTGCCAGCAGGACGGGACACTCAAACTATGGCTACACCTTC
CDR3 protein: CASRTGHSNYGYTF

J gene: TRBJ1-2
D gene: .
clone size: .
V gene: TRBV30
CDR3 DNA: TGTGCCTGGAGTGTACCCCAGTACCGCTACACCTTC
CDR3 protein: CAWSVPQYRYTF

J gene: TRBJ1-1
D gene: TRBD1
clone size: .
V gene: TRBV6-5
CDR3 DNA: TGTGCCAGCACGCAGGGGGCTAGGAGTACTGAAGCTTTCTTT
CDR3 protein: CASTQGARSTEAFF